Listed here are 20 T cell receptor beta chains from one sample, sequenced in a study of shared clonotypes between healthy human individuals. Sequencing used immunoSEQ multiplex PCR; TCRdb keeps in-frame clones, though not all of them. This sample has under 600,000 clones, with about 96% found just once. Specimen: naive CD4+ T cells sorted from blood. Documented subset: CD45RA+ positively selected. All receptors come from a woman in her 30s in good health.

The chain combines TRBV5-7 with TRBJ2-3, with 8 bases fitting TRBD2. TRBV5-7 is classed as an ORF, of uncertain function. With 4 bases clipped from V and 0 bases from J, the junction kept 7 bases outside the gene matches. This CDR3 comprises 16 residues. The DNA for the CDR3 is TGTGCCAGCAGCACCCGACTAGCGACTAGCACAGATACGCAGTATTTT. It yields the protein CASSTRLATSTDTQYF.

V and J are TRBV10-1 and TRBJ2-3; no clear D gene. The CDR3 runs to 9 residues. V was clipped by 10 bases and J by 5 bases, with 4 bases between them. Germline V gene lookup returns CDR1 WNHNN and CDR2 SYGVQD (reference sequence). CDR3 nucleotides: TGCGCCATCGAAGATACGCAGTATTTT. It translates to CAIEDTQYF.

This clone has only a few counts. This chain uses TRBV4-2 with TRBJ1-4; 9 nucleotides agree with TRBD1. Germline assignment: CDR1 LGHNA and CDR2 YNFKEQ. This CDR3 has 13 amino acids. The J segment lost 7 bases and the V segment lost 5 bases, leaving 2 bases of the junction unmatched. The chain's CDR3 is CASSGTGIEKLFF. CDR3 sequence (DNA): TGTGCCAGCAGCGGGACAGGGATTGAAAAACTGTTTTTT.

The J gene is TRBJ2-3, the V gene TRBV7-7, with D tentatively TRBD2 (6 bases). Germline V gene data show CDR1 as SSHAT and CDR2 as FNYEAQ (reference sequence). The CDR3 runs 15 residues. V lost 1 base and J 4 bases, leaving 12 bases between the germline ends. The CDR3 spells CASSLGIGRPDTQYF. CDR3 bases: TGTGCCAGCAGCTTAGGTATAGGGAGGCCAGATACGCAGTATTTT.

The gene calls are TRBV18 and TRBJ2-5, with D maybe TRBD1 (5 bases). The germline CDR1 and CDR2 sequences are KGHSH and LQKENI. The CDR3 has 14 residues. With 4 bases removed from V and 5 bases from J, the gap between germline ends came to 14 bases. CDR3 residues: CASSRTQDLETQYF. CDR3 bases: TGTGCCAGCTCACGAACACAGGACCTGGAGACCCAGTACTTC.

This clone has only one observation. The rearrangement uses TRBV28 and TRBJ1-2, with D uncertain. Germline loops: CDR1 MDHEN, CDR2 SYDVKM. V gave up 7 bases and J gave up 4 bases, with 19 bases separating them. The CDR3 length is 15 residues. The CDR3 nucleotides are TGTGCCAGCATCCCGCAGCTCCAACCCCGCTATGGCTACACCTTC. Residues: CASIPQLQPRYGYTF.

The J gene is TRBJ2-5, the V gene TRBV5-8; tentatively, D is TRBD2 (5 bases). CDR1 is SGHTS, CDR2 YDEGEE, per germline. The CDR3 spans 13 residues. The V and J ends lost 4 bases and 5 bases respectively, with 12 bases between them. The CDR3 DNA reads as TGTGCCAGCAGCCCCCTAGCATCCGAGACCCAGTACTTC. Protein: CASSPLASETQYF.

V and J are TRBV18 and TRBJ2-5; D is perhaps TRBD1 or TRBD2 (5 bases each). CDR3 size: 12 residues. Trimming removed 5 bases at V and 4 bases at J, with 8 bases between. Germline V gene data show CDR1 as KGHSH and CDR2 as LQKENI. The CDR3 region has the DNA TGTGCCAGCTCAGGGGGTGGAGAGACCCAGTACTTC. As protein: CASSGGGETQYF.

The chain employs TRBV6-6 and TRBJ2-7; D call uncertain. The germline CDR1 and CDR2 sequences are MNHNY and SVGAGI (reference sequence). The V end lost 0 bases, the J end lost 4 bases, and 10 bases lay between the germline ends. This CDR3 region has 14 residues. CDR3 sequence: CASSYSSVGYEQYF. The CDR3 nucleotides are TGTGCCAGCAGTTACTCCTCAGTGGGGTACGAGCAGTACTTC.

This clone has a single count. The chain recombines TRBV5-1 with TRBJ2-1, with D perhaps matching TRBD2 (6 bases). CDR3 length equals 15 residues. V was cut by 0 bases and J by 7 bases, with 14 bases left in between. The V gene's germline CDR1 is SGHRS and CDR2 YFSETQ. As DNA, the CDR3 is TGCGCCAGCAGCTTGGTGGTAGCGGAGGGGAATGAGCAGTTCTTC. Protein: CASSLVVAEGNEQFF.

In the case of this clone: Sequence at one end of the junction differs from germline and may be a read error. In nucleotides, the CDR3 is TGCGCCAGCTCTACAGGGGCAATAGCGCTTGGCTACACCTTC. Translated, it gives CASSTGAIALGYTF. The chain uses TRBV18 and TRBJ1-2; TRBD1 aligns across 7 bases. Germline-derived CDR1 and CDR2 are KGHSH and LQKENI. The CDR3 is 14 residues long.

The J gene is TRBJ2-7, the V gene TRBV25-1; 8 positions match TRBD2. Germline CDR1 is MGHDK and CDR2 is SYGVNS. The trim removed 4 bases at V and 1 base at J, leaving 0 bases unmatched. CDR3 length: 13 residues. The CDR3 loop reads CASSAGGSYEQYF. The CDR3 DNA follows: TGTGCCAGCAGTGCGGGGGGGTCCTACGAGCAGTACTTC.

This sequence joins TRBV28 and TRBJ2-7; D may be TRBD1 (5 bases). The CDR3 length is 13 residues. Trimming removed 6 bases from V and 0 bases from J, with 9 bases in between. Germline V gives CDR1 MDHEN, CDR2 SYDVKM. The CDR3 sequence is CASSLQASYEQYF. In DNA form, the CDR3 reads TGTGCCAGCAGCTTACAGGCCTCCTACGAGCAGTACTTC.

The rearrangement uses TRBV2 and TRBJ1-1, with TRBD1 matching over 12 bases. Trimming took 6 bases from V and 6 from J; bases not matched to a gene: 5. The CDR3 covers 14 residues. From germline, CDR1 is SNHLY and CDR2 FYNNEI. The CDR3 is CASRGQGANSEAFF. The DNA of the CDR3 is TGTGCCAGCAGGGGACAGGGGGCTAATTCTGAAGCTTTCTTT.

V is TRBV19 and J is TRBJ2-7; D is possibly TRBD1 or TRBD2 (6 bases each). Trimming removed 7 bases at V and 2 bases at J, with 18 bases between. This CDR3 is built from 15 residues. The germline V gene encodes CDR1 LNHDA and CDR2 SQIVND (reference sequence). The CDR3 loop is CASIGRGAETYEQYF. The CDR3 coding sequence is TGTGCCAGTATCGGAAGGGGGGCCGAAACCTACGAGCAGTACTTC.

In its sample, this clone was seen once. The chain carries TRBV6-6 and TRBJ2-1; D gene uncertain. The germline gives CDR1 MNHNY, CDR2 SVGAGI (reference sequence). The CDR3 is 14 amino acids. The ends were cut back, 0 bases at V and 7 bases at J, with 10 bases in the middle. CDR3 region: CASSYSAVLNEQFF. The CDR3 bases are TGTGCCAGCAGTTACTCGGCGGTTCTAAATGAGCAGTTCTTC.

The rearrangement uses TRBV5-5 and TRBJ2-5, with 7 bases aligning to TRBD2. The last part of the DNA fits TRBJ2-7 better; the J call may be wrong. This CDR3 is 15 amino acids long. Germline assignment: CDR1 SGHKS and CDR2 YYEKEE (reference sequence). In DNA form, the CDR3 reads TGTGCCAGCAGCCCGCGGGGACTACAGCCCTACGAGCAGTACTTC. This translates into CASSPRGLQPYEQYF.

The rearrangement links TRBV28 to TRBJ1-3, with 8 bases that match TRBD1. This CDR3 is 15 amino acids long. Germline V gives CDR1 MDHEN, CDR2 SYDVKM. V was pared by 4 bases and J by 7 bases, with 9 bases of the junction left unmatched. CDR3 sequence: CASSSPQGEWNTIYF. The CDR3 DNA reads TGTGCCAGCAGTTCCCCACAGGGGGAGTGGAACACCATATATTTT.

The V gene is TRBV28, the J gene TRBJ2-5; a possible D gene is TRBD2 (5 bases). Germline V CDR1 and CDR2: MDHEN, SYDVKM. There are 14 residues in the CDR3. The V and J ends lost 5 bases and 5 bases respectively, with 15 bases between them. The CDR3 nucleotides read TGTGCCAGCAGTACCTCGGGGATTTCTGAGACCCAGTACTTC. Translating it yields CASSTSGISETQYF.

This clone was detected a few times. CDR3 DNA: TGCAGCGTTGGAGGGAACGGAAACACCATATATTTT. Translating it yields CSVGGNGNTIYF. The V call is TRBV29-1, the J call TRBJ1-3, with D unclear. The CDR3 has 12 residues. Germline-derived CDR1 and CDR2 are SQVTM and ANQGSEA. The germline V and J ends were trimmed by 4 bases and 4 bases, with 8 bases remaining between them.